Sequencing of this T cell receptor beta chain was carried out in a study of CD8 T cells in ankylosing spondylitis. With regard to this clonotype: Its antigen is not known.

The CDR3 runs to 13 residues. Germline values: CDR1 MNHEY, CDR2 SMNVEV (reference sequence). Trimming took off 4 bases at V and 9 bases at J, with 13 bases between the two ends. TCRdb re-analysed the 5' RACE reads in MiXCR, keeping a single row per CDR3 protein. The data contain around 540,000 distinct CDR3 sequences, about 13% of them singletons. Notes on the study in general: The study identified a TCR beta motif of fewer than 10 highly homologous variants that appeared characteristic of ankylosing spondylitis blood. In reactive arthritis synovial fluid and blood, some motif variants had been reported before.

The chain carries TRBV27 and TRBJ2-4; D possibly corresponds to TRBD2 (7 bases). Sequenced input: blood, either unsorted or a sorted T cell fraction (not recorded which). The receptor was isolated from a male donor with ankylosing spondylitis. CDR3: CASSSGQRGIQYF. The CDR3 DNA is TGTGCCAGCAGTTCCGGACAGCGGGGCATTCAGTACTTC.